This T cell receptor (beta chain) was sequenced for a study of cytomegalovirus exposure and HLA in healthy donors (dated by TCRdb to 2015 to 2018). With respect to the entire study: In an earlier analysis of several hundred of the donors, around 290 Gb of sequence data and some 100 million unique TCR beta sequences from some 170 million T cells were reported. Roughly 290 gigabases of sequencing data and 70 million to 95 million unique TCR sequences made up an early release that covered several hundred HLA-typed donors. A later analysis re-examined previously published TCR beta repertoires from about 670 donors and added high-resolution HLA genotyping to investigate patterns of TCR occurrence. An earlier analysis of about 600 of the donors used high-throughput TCR beta sequencing to judge whether each TCR beta V gene segment behaved as functional or pseudogenic. Roughly 5 DR-DQ haplotypes were treated as single units for association and clustering because of strong linkage in the cohort. In addition to the first cohort of around 670 subjects, a separate validation cohort of 120 different subjects was used. The aim of the study was to test whether cataloging public T cell receptors could identify signatures of past pathogen exposure. To predict cytomegalovirus infection status, the study combined high-throughput TCR immunosequencing, statistical association of individual TCRs with disease status, and machine learning. The number of donors typed differed by locus, with roughly 629-640 for A, B, C, DRB1 and DQB1, roughly 520 for DQA1, 606 for DPA1, and around 430 for DPB1. HLA typing covered class I and class II loci at four-digit resolution. Every repertoire in the discovery cohort had been generated on one and the same sequencing platform. The study used immunosequencing to profile the T cell repertoires of approximately 640 subjects and linked those repertoires to cytomegalovirus serostatus. Among roughly 400 genotyped donors of the cohort, an average of approximately 250,000 unique TCR beta nucleotide sequences were sequenced per donor, approximately 20% of them non-productive. The later analysis used no new phenotypic data to find candidate immune exposures, relying instead on TCR beta sequences and their occurrence across donors. Genome-wide SNP genotypes for about 65% of the roughly 670 donors were used in a later genetic analysis, which treated that subset as a discovery cohort. Among the roughly 390 genotyped donors, approximately 81% belonged to the genetic ancestry cluster associated with self-reported Caucasian donors. Donor age, sex, ethnicity and CMV serostatus were compiled alongside the repertoire data.

Library preparation employed the immunoSEQ multiplex PCR assay. A mixture of 60 forward primers for TCR Vbeta segments and 13 reverse primers for TCR Jbeta segments was used in the multiplex PCR. Amplification of the CDR3 region of rearranged TCR beta genes was performed with a multiplex PCR assay on genomic DNA. The amplified TCR beta libraries were sequenced on the Illumina HiSeq System as 87-base-pair reads. Per the source publication's procedure: A later analysis counted 75 million to 100 million unique TCR beta chains across the roughly 700 repertoires, and 10 million to 11 million of these chains were shared by at least two donors. To remove PCR and sequencing errors, raw reads were error-corrected and collapsed into unique sequences using a nearest-neighbor algorithm that merged closely related sequences. To assign V, D and J gene segments, CDR3 sequences were aligned to IMGT reference sequences. Each retained sequence needed at least a six-nucleotide match to both a V gene segment and a J gene segment. A rearrangement counted as productive if the CDR3 had no stop codons and remained in frame with V and J, and every other rearrangement counted as non-productive. Following IMGT convention, CDR3 was defined as the stretch from the second conserved V-encoded cysteine to the conserved J-encoded phenylalanine. The earlier analysis of roughly 590 of the donors excluded sequences that lacked an unambiguous match to a single V gene segment. In an earlier analysis of about 590 of the donors, a V segment was called functional when productive rearrangements were above 56.7%, and segregating when the standard deviation between donors exceeded 5%. A statistical classification framework was developed to diagnose cytomegalovirus status using the catalog of TCR beta chain sequences. V and J gene assignment, in a later analysis, came from comparing TCR nucleotide sequences with IMGT/GENE-DB human TR gene sequences. Using the TCRdist pipeline, a later analysis assigned CDR3 sequences along with most-parsimonious VDJ recombination scenarios. In a later analysis, each TCR beta chain was defined by its CDR3 amino acid sequence together with its V-gene family, and reads without a unique V-gene family were excluded. A later analysis removed 500 to 650 highly shared, low-generation-probability nucleotide sequences to deal with suspected cross-contamination and a sequencing artifact. A later analysis calculated a clonal expansion index for each public chain from normalized within-repertoire ranks of inferred template counts. In a later analysis, generation probabilities were computed with a VDJ recombination model fitted to out-of-frame rearrangements, and the resulting probabilities were checked against IGoR. In a later analysis, TCR-TCR, TCR-HLA and TCR-CMV co-occurrence was scored with hypergeometric tests, and a repertoire-size bias correction was applied to TCR pairs. In a later analysis, false discovery rates were estimated by permuting HLA or CMV assignments 20 times. In a later analysis, co-occurring TCRs were grouped using DBSCAN, and TCRdist sequence similarity was added for clustering within HLA-allele-positive subsets. Repertoires with fewer than 30,000 or more than 120,000 public chains were left out of co-occurrence clustering, as were a handful of repertoires with anomalous nucleotide sharing. The immuneACCESS repertoire file appears here via TCRdb, limited to in-frame rearrangements. These files lack a portion of the clones; in checked studies, under half of the deficit traces to unresolved V genes, and the cause of the others is not known. V, J and clone size reflect that table, while D and trimming were determined from the DNA. The sample includes hundreds of thousands of clones, with about 87% observed a single time. The ten largest clones represent about 2.5% of the sample.

The V end loses 1 base and the J end loses 4 bases, and a stretch of 13 bases separates them. CDR1 and CDR2, looked up from the germline V gene (reference sequence), are PRHDT and FYEKMQ. The cysteine opens and the phenylalanine closes a CDR3 of 15 amino acids. Just CDR3 DNA is preserved here, 45 bases in frame from base 1. On this clone itself: What antigen it recognizes has not been identified. It has no much larger one-base neighbor in the sample; base qualities were not kept.

Overall results and qualifications from the work: According to a later analysis, TCR association rates differed among HLA loci, with DRB1 alleles showing the most associated TCRs and HLA-C alleles showing the fewest. The authors suggested that the approach could potentially be generalized to other disease states and immunological phenotypes. A later analysis associated 15,000 to 20,000 TCR beta sequences with specific HLA alleles at a false discovery rate of 0.05. Immune exposure information for the cohort was limited to CMV serostatus. While some public TCRs were present in many individuals, most TCR sequences turned up only very rarely across donors. A further reported finding was that TCR beta sequences accurately predicted the HLA-A and HLA-B alleles for most subjects in the first cohort. Because some donors lacked HLA typing at each locus, the association tests relied only on the typed subset. Several of the top co-occurrence clusters appeared to be linked to parvovirus B19, influenza, CMV and Epstein-Barr virus, according to a later analysis. A total of 164 TCR beta chains were listed by the study as associated with cytomegalovirus. According to a later analysis, most CMV-associated TCR beta chains appeared to be HLA-restricted, and the HLA associations seemed to be driven largely by CMV exposure. The classifier was reported to diagnose cytomegalovirus status with high specificity and sensitivity in both the original and validation cohorts. Because the 87-base-pair reads could not distinguish some IMGT-functional V segments, including TRBV6-2 and TRBV6-3, those segments were excluded. Sequencing depth was assumed to be roughly uniform across donors in the presence/absence analyses, though that assumption may not hold. In a later genetic analysis, fewer N-insertions in productive TCRs were reported among donors in an Asian-associated ancestry cluster than the roughly 700-donor mean. A few of the identified cytomegalovirus-associated TCR beta chains were confirmed in vitro to be specific for cytomegalovirus antigens. Because counts were too low, about 15 rarely observed V segments, including chromosome 9 orphons, were left out of the earlier analysis of 587 of the donors. In an earlier analysis of about 550 of the donors, most TCR beta V segments were observed in productive rearrangements about 87% or about 30% of the time, broadly matching IMGT annotations. Strong co-occurrence of HLA alleles, especially DR and DQ, made assigning TCR associations to individual alleles difficult. Correlated functional status among segregating V segments might reflect linkage disequilibrium, but an unknown experimental factor could not be ruled out. In a later analysis, HLA-associated TCR beta chains were found to be more clonally expanded and to have lower generation probabilities than equally common non-associated chains. V-gene and J-gene trimming of TCR beta chains was associated with a missense DCLRE1C variant in a later genetic analysis, and the association was replicated in an independent cohort. Only TCR beta chains were sequenced in this cohort, and the absence of alpha or paired-chain data limited detectable features. A group of highly shared sequence variants was considered likely to be a technical artifact of the sequencing pipeline.

The cohort consisted of 650 to 850 healthy bone marrow donors. At the time of sampling, every cohort member was nominally healthy, though immune exposures that went unrecorded were likely present. The donor tested CMV seronegative and was one of the 352 seronegative cohort members. Each donor provided a peripheral blood sample, and peripheral blood mononuclear cells were used for TCR beta sequencing. Genomic DNA extraction from the blood cell samples was performed with the Qiagen DNeasy Blood Extraction Kit. Sequenced sample: PBMCs. This receptor was obtained from a woman between 18 and 30 years old in good health and CMV-seronegative. The sequence links TRBV13 to TRBJ1-2, with no D gene named confidently. The CDR3 is CASSLDREESYGYTF. The DNA is TGTGCCAGCAGCTTAGATAGGGAGGAGAGCTATGGCTACACCTTC.